This TCR beta chain was obtained from a study of control samples from healthy donors and cancer patients. Clones were read by immunoSEQ multiplex PCR, and TCRdb kept only the in-frame ones, dropping some. The data show about 75,000 clones, with 85% to 95% seen just once and about 6.2% held by the top ten. Sequenced sample: blood. This sequence was found in a woman between 40 and 55 years old in good health.

The CDR3 sequence is CAWRSRGSSTGELFF. The CDR3 region has the DNA TGTGCCTGGAGGTCGCGTGGATCGAGCACCGGGGAGCTGTTTTTT. This rearrangement joins TRBV30 to TRBJ2-2; no clear D gene. This CDR3 is 15 amino acids long. Germline V lookup: CDR1 GTSNPN, CDR2 SVGIG (reference sequence). Between the trimmed V and J ends, which lost 3 bases and 4 bases, there was a span of 15 bases.